The 2 T cell receptor beta chains below were found in one sample sequenced in a study of blood T cell repertoires in COVID-19. Clones were read by immunoSEQ multiplex PCR, and TCRdb kept only the in-frame ones, dropping some. The sample has about 250,000 clones; around 89% are singletons. Sequencing was done on a sample of peripheral blood. The receptors here all came from a woman aged 30 to 39 with COVID-19, enrolled during active disease.

The genes are TRBV5-1 and TRBJ2-7, with D perhaps TRBD2 (6 bases). Trimming cost V 2 bases and J 4 bases, with 22 bases left between them. CDR3 length: 17 residues. CDR1 is SGHRS and CDR2 is YFSETQ in the germline V gene. The CDR3 coding sequence is TGCGCCAGCAGCTTAAGACAGTTCGATCGGGCGGGGTACGAGCAGTACGTC. Its protein is CASSLRQFDRAGYEQYV.

This clone was recorded once. The V call is TRBV11-1, the J call TRBJ2-5; TRBD1 agrees at 9 bases. The length of the CDR3 is 15 residues. J was trimmed by 4 bases and V by 5 bases; bases with no gene match: 8. The germline V gene has CDR1 SGHAT and CDR2 FQDESV (reference sequence). The CDR3 is CASSHWAGQGETQYF. The CDR3 bases are TGTGCCAGCAGCCACTGGGCGGGACAGGGAGAGACCCAGTACTTC. Complete variable domain (other parts from reference TRBV11-1 and TRBJ2-5): EAEVAQSPRYKITEKSQAVAFWCDPISGHATLYWYRQILGQGPELLVQFQDESVVDDSQLPKDRFSAERLKGVDSTLKIQPAELGDSAMYLCASSHWAGQGETQYFGPGTRLLVL.